This record looks at one TCR beta chain sequence and its context. The sample originates from a study of PD-1 blockade in classical Hodgkin lymphoma. Using immunoSEQ multiplex PCR, the repertoire was profiled, and TCRdb retains in-frame clones only, with some absent. The sample holds over 20,000 clones, 80% to 90% seen once. Each patient's relapse followed autologous stem cell transplantation, and brentuximab vedotin exposure varied. CDR1 and CDR2 (germline): KGHSH, LQKENI. The CDR3 is 15 amino acids. The germline V and J ends were trimmed by 0 bases and 4 bases, with 9 bases remaining between them. Here the sequenced sample was peripheral blood mononuclear cells (PBMCs), taken at baseline. The sequence was collected from a human donor with classical Hodgkin lymphoma. V usage is TRBV18 and J usage is TRBJ2-2; D gene ambiguous. In nucleotides, the CDR3 is TGTGCCAGCTCACCACCGTATGGATTCACCGGGGAGCTGTTTTTT. Translated: CASSPPYGFTGELFF.